Each of the 27 T cell receptor beta chains below was sequenced from the same sample in a study of OX40 agonist ivuxolimab in advanced cancers. Data came from immunoSEQ multiplex PCR; TCRdb stores just in-frame clones and leaves some out. The sample comprises around 100,000 clones, approximately 87% of which are singletons, and roughly 5% rests with the top ten. The specimen comprised CD4+ or CD8+ T cells sorted from blood, sampled in a trial of the OX40 agonist ivuxolimab. The receptors here all came from an adult with an advanced solid tumor such as melanoma, head and neck, liver or kidney cancer.

V and J are TRBV7-4 and TRBJ1-3, with D hard to call. This CDR3 region has 13 residues. Germline V CDR1 and CDR2: SGHVT, SQSDAQ. V was shortened by 5 bases and J by 0 bases, with 5 bases between the two germline ends. The CDR3 DNA reads TGTGCCAGCAGCCATTACTCTGGAAACACCATATATTTT. Translating it yields CASSHYSGNTIYF.

The genes are TRBV7-8 and TRBJ1-4, with D possibly being TRBD1 (5 bases). V lost 5 bases and J lost 2, with 9 bases in between. There are 14 residues in the CDR3. Germline CDR1 reads SGHVS; CDR2 reads FQNEAQ. CDR3 DNA sequence: TGTGCCAGCAGCCTTCAGGGCACTAATGAAAAACTGTTTTTT. Protein product: CASSLQGTNEKLFF.

The chain joins TRBV7-9 to TRBJ1-1; possible D gene TRBD1, 5 bases. This CDR3 is built from 12 residues. V lost 3 bases and J lost 11, with 13 bases in between. Germline loops: CDR1 SEHNR, CDR2 FQNEAQ (reference sequence). The CDR3 region has the DNA TGTGCCAGCAGCTTGTGGGGGGAAGGGGCTTTCTTT. It encodes CASSLWGEGAFF.

The rearrangement joins TRBV5-1 to TRBJ2-1, with D possibly being TRBD1 (5 bases). The CDR3 has 11 residues. V was shortened by 2 bases and J by 14 bases, with 11 bases between the two germline ends. The germline V gene encodes CDR1 SGHRS and CDR2 YFSETQ. The CDR3 sequence: CASSLSGIKFF. The CDR3, as DNA: TGCGCCAGCAGCTTATCAGGGATAAAGTTCTTC.

The chain combines TRBV10-3 with TRBJ2-5; possibly TRBD1 or TRBD2 for D (5 bases each). The J call may be in error: the DNA end matches TRBJ2-7 better. This CDR3 is 13 amino acids long. Germline V CDR1 and CDR2: ENHRY, SYGVKD. CDR3 protein: CAIRRDPAYEQYF. In DNA form, the CDR3 reads TGTGCCATCAGGAGGGACCCTGCCTACGAGCAGTACTTC.

The chain couples TRBV14 to TRBJ2-5; D is uncertain. CDR1 SGHDN and CDR2 FVKESK come from the germline V gene. V dropped 4 bases and J dropped 1 base, with 7 bases sitting between them. The CDR3 has 13 residues. CDR3: CASSPRIQETQYF. CDR3 bases: TGTGCCAGCAGCCCGCGGATCCAAGAGACCCAGTACTTC.

The rearrangement links TRBV6-6 to TRBJ1-5; D perhaps matches TRBD1 (5 bases). This CDR3 contains 15 residues. Trimming removed 4 bases at V and 2 bases at J, with 12 bases between. Per germline, CDR1 MNHNY and CDR2 SVGAGI (reference sequence). CDR3 region: CASSWTLRGNQPQHF. The CDR3 bases are TGTGCCAGCAGTTGGACATTGAGGGGCAATCAGCCCCAGCATTTT.

This chain connects TRBV9 to TRBJ1-4, with unresolved D. CDR1 SGDLS and CDR2 YYNGEE come from the germline V gene. The CDR3 spans 16 residues. Trimming cost V 6 bases and J 0 bases, with 15 bases left between them. CDR3 loop: CASNTGVISTNEKLFF. CDR3 DNA sequence: TGTGCCAGCAACACCGGGGTAATCTCAACTAATGAAAAACTGTTTTTT.

Turning to this clone: One junction end disagrees with the germline gene, perhaps due to a read error. The chain recombines TRBV29-1 with TRBJ1-2, with TRBD1 as a possible D gene (6 bases). Per the germline V gene, CDR1 is SQVTM and CDR2 is ANQGSEA. The CDR3 covers 13 residues. The CDR3 nucleotides are TGCAGCGTCCATTCGCCCCCGGACAGACAGATCGCCTTC. This translates into CSVHSPPDRQIAF.

The rearrangement links TRBV29-1 to TRBJ1-2; no clear D. CDR1 is SQVTM, CDR2 ANQGSEA, per germline. The CDR3 has 11 residues. V shed 7 bases and J shed 8 bases, with 14 bases lying between them. CDR3 in DNA: TGCAGCGCCACTCGGGGAACGGGCTACACCTTC. Encoded protein: CSATRGTGYTF.

This clone has a single count. The chain combines TRBV7-8 with TRBJ2-3; no clear D. V was trimmed by 4 bases and J by 0 bases, leaving 5 bases between them. CDR3 length: 13 amino acids. Germline assignment: CDR1 SGHVS and CDR2 FQNEAQ. The CDR3 sequence: CASSSGSTDTQYF. The DNA for the CDR3 is TGTGCCAGCAGCTCAGGTAGCACAGATACGCAGTATTTT.

The genes are TRBV11-2 and TRBJ1-1; no definite D call. This CDR3 is built from 13 residues. The V end was cut by 1 base, the J end by 4 bases, with 7 bases between. Germline lookup yields CDR1 SGHAT and CDR2 FQNNGV. The CDR3: CASSLASSTEAFF. The CDR3 region has the DNA TGTGCCAGCAGCTTAGCCTCCAGCACTGAAGCTTTCTTT.

This sequence joins TRBV18 and TRBJ1-5; D not certain. Germline V gene data show CDR1 as KGHSH and CDR2 as LQKENI. The V gene lost 2 bases and the J gene lost 5 bases, with 16 bases spanning the gap. CDR3 length: 16 amino acids. The CDR3 is CASSPAAAGSYQPQHF. Written as DNA, the CDR3 is TGTGCCAGCTCACCAGCGGCGGCAGGCTCCTATCAGCCCCAGCATTTT.

V is TRBV19 and J is TRBJ1-4; D ambiguous. V lost 6 bases, J lost 4 bases, and 15 bases lay in between. The germline V gene has CDR1 LNHDA and CDR2 SQIVND (reference sequence). The CDR3 is made up of 15 amino acids. In DNA form, the CDR3 reads TGTGCCAGTAGACCCCGGGGAGGCGGTAATGAAAAACTGTTTTTT. This gives the protein CASRPRGGGNEKLFF.

The chain recombines TRBV5-5 with TRBJ1-6, with 9 bases lining up with TRBD1. Trimming at V came to 4 bases and at J to 7 bases, leaving 6 bases not matched to a gene. The CDR3 covers 15 residues. The germline CDR1 and CDR2 sequences are SGHKS and YYEKEE (reference sequence). DNA of the CDR3: TGTGCCAGCAGCCGGGACAGGGCAGAGAATTCACCCCTCCACTTT. Its translation: CASSRDRAENSPLHF. The full variable domain, in which reference TRBV5-5 and TRBJ1-6 provide the parts outside the CDR3, is DAGVTQSPTHLIKTRGQQVTLRCSPISGHKSVSWYQQVLGQGPQFIFQYYEKEERGRGNFPDRFSARQFPNYSSELNVNALLLGDSALYLCASSRDRAENSPLHFGNGTRLTVT.

The V and J genes are TRBV19 and TRBJ1-5; the match to TRBD1 covers 7 bases. Germline CDR1 reads LNHDA; CDR2 reads SQIVND (reference sequence). Trimming at V came to 6 bases and at J to 9 bases, leaving 8 bases not matched to a gene. The length of the CDR3 is 13 residues. DNA of the CDR3: TGTGCCAGTAGGGGTACAGGGGAAGGGCCCCAGCATTTT. Translating it yields CASRGTGEGPQHF.

This clone has a handful of counts. This CDR3 reads CASTSGRNYGYTF. Written as DNA, the CDR3 is TGTGCCAGCACCTCGGGCAGGAACTATGGCTACACCTTC. The chain uses TRBV6-5 and TRBJ1-2; D is unresolved. Germline CDR1 reads MNHEY; CDR2 reads SVGAGI. The CDR3 totals 13 residues. V lost 7 bases and J lost 2, with 11 bases in between.

V and J are TRBV19 and TRBJ1-4, with D uncertain. This CDR3 region has 12 residues. The V end was cut by 6 bases, the J end by 7 bases, with 9 bases between. Germline CDR1 reads LNHDA; CDR2 reads SQIVND (reference sequence). Here the CDR3 reads CASSISTEKLFF. The CDR3 DNA reads as TGTGCCAGTAGCATATCGACTGAAAAACTGTTTTTT.

The chain recombines TRBV18 with TRBJ1-1, with a tentative D call TRBD1 (6 bases). Germline V CDR1 and CDR2: KGHSH, LQKENI. V gave up 5 bases and J gave up 1 base, with 11 bases separating them. CDR3 length: 14 amino acids. The CDR3 nucleotides are TGTGCCAGCTCAACAGGGTCGCCGAACACTGAAGCTTTCTTT. It yields the protein CASSTGSPNTEAFF.

This chain uses TRBV7-6 with TRBJ1-1; D is unclear. This CDR3 has 15 amino acids. Germline assignment: CDR1 SGHVS and CDR2 FNYEAQ. Trimming removed 2 bases at V and 1 base at J, with 11 bases between. The CDR3 loop reads CASSLIRQTNTEAFF. As DNA, the CDR3 is TGTGCCAGCAGCTTAATAAGGCAAACGAACACTGAAGCTTTCTTT. Full variable domain (rest looked up from reference TRBV7-6 and TRBJ1-1): GAGVSQSPRYKVTKRGQDVALRCDPISGHVSLYWYRQALGQGPEFLTYFNYEAQQDKSGLPNDRFSAERPEGSISTLTIQRTEQRDSAMYRCASSLIRQTNTEAFFGQGTRLTVV.

This rearrangement joins TRBV9 to TRBJ2-6; D remains ambiguous. This CDR3 contains 16 residues. Deletions cut 0 bases from V and 0 bases from J, with 7 bases between. Germline CDR1 SGDLS, CDR2 YYNGEE. This CDR3 reads CASSVDHLSGANVLTF. The CDR3 DNA sequence: TGTGCCAGCAGCGTAGATCACCTCTCTGGGGCCAACGTCCTGACTTTC. The variable domain in full, with the rest retrieved from reference TRBV9 and TRBJ2-6, is DSGVTQTPKHLITATGQRVTLRCSPRSGDLSVYWYQQSLDQGLQFLIQYYNGEERAKGNILERFSAQQFPDLHSELNLSSLELGDSALYFCASSVDHLSGANVLTFGAGSRLTVL.

V is TRBV5-6 and J is TRBJ1-2; 10 bases line up with TRBD1. Germline loops: CDR1 SGHDT, CDR2 YYEEEE. Unmatched junction bases numbered 4, after V lost 4 bases and J lost 4 bases. This CDR3 has 14 residues. The CDR3 sequence: CASSTGTGVYGYTF. CDR3 bases: TGTGCCAGCAGCACCGGGACAGGGGTCTATGGCTACACCTTC.

The chain combines TRBV29-1 with TRBJ2-7, with D possibly TRBD1 on 5 matching bases. The CDR3 is 11 residues long. The germline V gene encodes CDR1 SQVTM and CDR2 ANQGSEA. V was shortened by 4 bases and J by 4 bases, with 8 bases between the two germline ends. CDR3 amino acids: CSVVTGYEQYF. The CDR3 DNA sequence: TGCAGCGTTGTTACAGGTTACGAGCAGTACTTC.

This clone has just a few counts. The V and J genes are TRBV29-1 and TRBJ1-1; 8 positions match TRBD1. This CDR3 region has 14 residues. J gave up 3 bases and V 4 bases, and 7 bases lay outside the gene matches. The germline V gene has CDR1 SQVTM and CDR2 ANQGSEA. CDR3 bases: TGCAGCGTTGGGAACGACAGGGGAGACACTGAAGCTTTCTTT. This gives the protein CSVGNDRGDTEAFF.

A single count supports this clone. The rearrangement joins TRBV23-1 to TRBJ1-6, with 10 bases identical to TRBD1. TRBV23-1 is filed as an ORF, its function uncertain. CDR3 size: 17 residues. Unmatched junction bases numbered 8, after V lost 4 bases and J lost 5 bases. CDR3 bases: TGCGCCAGCAGTCGACGGGACAGGGGTCCGAATAATTCACCCCTCCACTTT. This gives the protein CASSRRDRGPNNSPLHF.

V gene TRBV19 combines with J gene TRBJ1-1, with TRBD1 matching over 8 bases. CDR1 is LNHDA, CDR2 SQIVND, per germline (reference sequence). CDR3 length: 15 residues. J gave up 1 base and V 5 bases, and 6 bases lay outside the gene matches. Written as DNA, the CDR3 is TGTGCCAGTAGTTCTTCAGGGGGCCGGAACACTGAAGCTTTCTTT. As protein: CASSSSGGRNTEAFF.

Of note for this clone: One end of the junction does not line up with germline, which may come from a read error. The J gene is TRBJ1-1, the V gene TRBV10-3; D unresolved. CDR3 length: 13 residues. In germline, CDR1 is ENHRY, CDR2 SYGVKD. Here the CDR3 DNA reads TGTGCCATCAGTGTGGACGGTAACACTGAAGTTTTCTTT. As protein: CAISVDGNTEVFF.